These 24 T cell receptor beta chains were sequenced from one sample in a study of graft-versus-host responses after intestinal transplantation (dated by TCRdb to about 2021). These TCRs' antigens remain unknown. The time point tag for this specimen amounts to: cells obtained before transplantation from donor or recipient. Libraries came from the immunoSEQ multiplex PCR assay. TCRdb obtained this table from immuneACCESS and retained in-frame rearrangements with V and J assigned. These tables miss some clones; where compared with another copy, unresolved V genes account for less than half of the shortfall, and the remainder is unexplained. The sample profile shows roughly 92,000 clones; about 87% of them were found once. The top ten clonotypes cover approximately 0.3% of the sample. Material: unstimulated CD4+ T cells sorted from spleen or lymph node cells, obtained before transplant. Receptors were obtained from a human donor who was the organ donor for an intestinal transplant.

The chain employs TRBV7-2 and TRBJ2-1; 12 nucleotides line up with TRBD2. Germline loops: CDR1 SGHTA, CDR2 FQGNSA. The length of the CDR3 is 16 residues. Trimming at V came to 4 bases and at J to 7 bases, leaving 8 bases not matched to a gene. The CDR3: CASSSLAGGPLNEQFF. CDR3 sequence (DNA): TGTGCCAGCAGCTCTCTAGCGGGAGGGCCCCTTAATGAGCAGTTCTTC.

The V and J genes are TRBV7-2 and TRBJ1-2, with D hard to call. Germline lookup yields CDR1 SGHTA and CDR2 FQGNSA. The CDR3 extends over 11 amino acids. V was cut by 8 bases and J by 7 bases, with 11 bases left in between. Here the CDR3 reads CASPTRGGYTF. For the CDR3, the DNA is TGTGCCAGCCCGACCAGAGGTGGCTACACCTTC.

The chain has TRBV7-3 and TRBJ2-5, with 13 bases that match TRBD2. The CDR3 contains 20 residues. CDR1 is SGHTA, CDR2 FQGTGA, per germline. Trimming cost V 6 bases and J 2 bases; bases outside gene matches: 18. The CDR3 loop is CASSRAPISRLAGGQETQYF. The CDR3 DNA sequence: TGTGCCAGCAGTCGTGCTCCCATCTCTAGACTAGCGGGGGGTCAAGAGACCCAGTACTTC.

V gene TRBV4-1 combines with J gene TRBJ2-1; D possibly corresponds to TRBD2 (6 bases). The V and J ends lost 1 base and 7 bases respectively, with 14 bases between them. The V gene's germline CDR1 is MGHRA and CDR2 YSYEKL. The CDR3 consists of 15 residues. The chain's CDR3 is CASSQAPDYPNEQFF. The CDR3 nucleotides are TGCGCCAGCAGCCAAGCCCCGGACTACCCGAATGAGCAGTTCTTC.

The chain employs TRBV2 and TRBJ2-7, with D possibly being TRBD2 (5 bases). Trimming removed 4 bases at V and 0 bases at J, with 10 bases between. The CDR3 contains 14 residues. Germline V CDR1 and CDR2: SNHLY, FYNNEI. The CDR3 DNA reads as TGTGCCAGCAGTGTGAGGGCGGTCTCCTACGAGCAGTACTTC. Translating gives CASSVRAVSYEQYF.

The CDR3 DNA sequence: TGCGCCAGCAGGACTAGCGGGACAGATACGCAGTATTTT. Translated: CASRTSGTDTQYF. The chain uses TRBV4-3 and TRBJ2-3; TRBD2 matches 10 bases. Germline CDR1 and CDR2: LGHNA and YSLEER. The V gene end was trimmed by 6 bases and the J gene end by 3 bases; junction bases not matched to a gene: 0. CDR3 length equals 13 residues.

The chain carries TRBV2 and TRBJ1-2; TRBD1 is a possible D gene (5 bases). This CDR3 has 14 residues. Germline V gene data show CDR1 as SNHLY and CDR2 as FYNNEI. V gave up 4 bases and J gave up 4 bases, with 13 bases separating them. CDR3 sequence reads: CASSVVTEGYGYTF. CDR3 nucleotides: TGTGCCAGCAGTGTAGTGACAGAAGGCTATGGCTACACCTTC.

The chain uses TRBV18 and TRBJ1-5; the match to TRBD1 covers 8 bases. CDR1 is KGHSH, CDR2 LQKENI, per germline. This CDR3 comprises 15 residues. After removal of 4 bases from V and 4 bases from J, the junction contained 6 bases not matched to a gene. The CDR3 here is CASSRGQGRNQPQHF. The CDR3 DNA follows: TGTGCCAGCTCACGTGGACAGGGAAGGAATCAGCCCCAGCATTTT. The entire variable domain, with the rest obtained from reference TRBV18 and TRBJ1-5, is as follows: NAGVMQNPRHLVRRRGQEARLRCSPMKGHSHVYWYRQLPEEGLKFMVYLQKENIIDESGMPKERFSAEFPKEGPSILRIQQVVRGDSAAYFCASSRGQGRNQPQHFGDGTRLSIL.

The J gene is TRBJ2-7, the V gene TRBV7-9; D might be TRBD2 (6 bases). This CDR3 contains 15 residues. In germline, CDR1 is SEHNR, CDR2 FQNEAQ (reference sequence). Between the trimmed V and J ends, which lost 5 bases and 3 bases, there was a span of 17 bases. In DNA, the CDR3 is TGTGCCAGCAGCCTCGCGCGGGACTCAGACTACGAGCAGTACTTC. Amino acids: CASSLARDSDYEQYF. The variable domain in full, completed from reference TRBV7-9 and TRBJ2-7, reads DTGVSQNPRHKITKRGQNVTFRCDPISEHNRLYWYRQTLGQGPEFLTYFQNEAQLEKSRLLSDRFSAERPKGSFSTLEIQRTEQGDSAMYLCASSLARDSDYEQYFGPGTRLTVT.

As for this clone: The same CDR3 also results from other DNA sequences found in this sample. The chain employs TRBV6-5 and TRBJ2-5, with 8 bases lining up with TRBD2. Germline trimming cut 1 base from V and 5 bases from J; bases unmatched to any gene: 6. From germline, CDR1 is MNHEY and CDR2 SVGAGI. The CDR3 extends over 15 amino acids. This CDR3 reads CASSYLRGAGETQYF. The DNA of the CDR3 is TGTGCCAGCAGTTACTTGCGGGGGGCCGGCGAGACCCAGTACTTC.

CDR3 bases: TGCGCCAGCAGTACCCGGGGGGACTACGAGCAGTACTTC. Translation: CASSTRGDYEQYF. The chain uses TRBV10-1 and TRBJ2-7; TRBD2 matches 7 bases. There are 13 residues in the CDR3. Germline-derived CDR1 and CDR2 are WNHNN and SYGVQD (reference sequence). Trimming removed 5 bases from V and 3 bases from J; junction bases left unmatched: 4.

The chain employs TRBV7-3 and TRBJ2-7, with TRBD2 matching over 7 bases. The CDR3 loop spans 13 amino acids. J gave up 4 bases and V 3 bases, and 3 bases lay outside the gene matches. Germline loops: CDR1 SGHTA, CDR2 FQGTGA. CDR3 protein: CASSFGLEYEQYF. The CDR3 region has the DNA TGTGCCAGCAGCTTTGGACTAGAATACGAGCAGTACTTC. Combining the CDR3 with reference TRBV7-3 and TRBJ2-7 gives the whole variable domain GAGVSQTPSNKVTEKGKYVELRCDPISGHTALYWYRQSLGQGPEFLIYFQGTGAADDSGLPNDRFFAVRPEGSVSTLKIQRTERGDSAVYLCASSFGLEYEQYFGPGTRLTVT.

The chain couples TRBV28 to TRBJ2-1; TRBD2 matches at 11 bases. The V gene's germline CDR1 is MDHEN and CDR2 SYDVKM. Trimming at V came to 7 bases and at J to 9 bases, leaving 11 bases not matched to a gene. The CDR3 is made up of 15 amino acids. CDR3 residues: CASTPTSGRLREQFF. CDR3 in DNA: TGTGCCAGCACCCCCACTAGCGGGAGACTTCGTGAGCAGTTCTTC.

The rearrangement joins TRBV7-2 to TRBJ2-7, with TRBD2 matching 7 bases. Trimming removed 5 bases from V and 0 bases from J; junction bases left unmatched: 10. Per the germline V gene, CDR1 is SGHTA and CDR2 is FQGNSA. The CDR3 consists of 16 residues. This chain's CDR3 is CASSPGGGESSYEQYF. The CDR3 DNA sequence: TGTGCCAGCAGCCCGGGTGGGGGGGAGAGCTCCTACGAGCAGTACTTC.

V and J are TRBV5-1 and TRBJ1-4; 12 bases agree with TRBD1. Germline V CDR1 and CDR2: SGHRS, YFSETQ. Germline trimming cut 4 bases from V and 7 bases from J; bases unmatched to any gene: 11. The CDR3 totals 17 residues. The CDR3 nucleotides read TGCGCCAGCAGCCCGGGGACAGGGGGCTCATATAGTGAAAAACTGTTTTTT. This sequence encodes CASSPGTGGSYSEKLFF.

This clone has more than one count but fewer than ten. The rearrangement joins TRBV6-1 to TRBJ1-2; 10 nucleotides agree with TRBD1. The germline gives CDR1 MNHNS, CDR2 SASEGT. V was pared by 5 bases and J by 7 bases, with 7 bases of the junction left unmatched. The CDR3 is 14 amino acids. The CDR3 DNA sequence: TGTGCCAGCAGTTTGGGACAGGGGAGGTTTGGCTACACCTTC. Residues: CASSLGQGRFGYTF.

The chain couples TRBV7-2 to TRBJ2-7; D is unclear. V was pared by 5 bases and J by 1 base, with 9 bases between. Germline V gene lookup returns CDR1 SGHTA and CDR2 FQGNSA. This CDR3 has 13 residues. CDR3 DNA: TGTGCCAGCAGCACTTCCCTATCCTACGAGCAGTACTTC. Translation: CASSTSLSYEQYF.

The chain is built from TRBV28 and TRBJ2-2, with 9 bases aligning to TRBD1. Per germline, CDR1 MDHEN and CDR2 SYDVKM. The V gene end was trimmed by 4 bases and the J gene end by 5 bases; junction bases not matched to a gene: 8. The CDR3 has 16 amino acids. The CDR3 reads CASSSHRGRVTGELFF. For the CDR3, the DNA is TGTGCCAGCAGTTCCCACAGGGGGCGCGTGACCGGGGAGCTGTTTTTT.

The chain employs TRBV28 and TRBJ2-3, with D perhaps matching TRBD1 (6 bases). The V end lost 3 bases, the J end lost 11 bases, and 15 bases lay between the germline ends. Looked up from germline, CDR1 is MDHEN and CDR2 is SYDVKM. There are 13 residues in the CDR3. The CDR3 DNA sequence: TGTGCCAGCAGTTTGAGGGGGACACGGGGGCAGTATTTT. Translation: CASSLRGTRGQYF.

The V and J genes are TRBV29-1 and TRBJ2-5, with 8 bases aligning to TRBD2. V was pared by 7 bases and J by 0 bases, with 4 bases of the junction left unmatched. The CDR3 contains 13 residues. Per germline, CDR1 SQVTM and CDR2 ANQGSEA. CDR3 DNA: TGCAGCGCTGGCGGGGGGTACCAAGAGACCCAGTACTTC. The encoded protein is CSAGGGYQETQYF.

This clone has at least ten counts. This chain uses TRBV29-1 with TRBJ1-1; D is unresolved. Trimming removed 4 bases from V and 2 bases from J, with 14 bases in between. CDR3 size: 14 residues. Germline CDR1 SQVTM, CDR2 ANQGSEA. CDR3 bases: TGCAGCGTTGTCCGAAGTGGCACAAACACTGAAGCTTTCTTT. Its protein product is CSVVRSGTNTEAFF.

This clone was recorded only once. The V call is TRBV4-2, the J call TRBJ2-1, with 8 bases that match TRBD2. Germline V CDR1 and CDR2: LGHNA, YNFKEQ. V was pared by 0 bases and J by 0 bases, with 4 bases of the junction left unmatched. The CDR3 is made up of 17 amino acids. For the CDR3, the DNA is TGTGCCAGCAGCCAAGAAGTCAGCGGGAGCTCCTACAATGAGCAGTTCTTC. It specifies CASSQEVSGSSYNEQFF.

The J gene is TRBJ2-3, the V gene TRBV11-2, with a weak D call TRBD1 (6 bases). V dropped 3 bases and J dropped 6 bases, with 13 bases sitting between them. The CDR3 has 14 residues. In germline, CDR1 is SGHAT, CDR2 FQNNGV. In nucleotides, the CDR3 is TGTGCCAGCAGCTTCCGCAGGGGATGGGATACGCAGTATTTT. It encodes CASSFRRGWDTQYF.

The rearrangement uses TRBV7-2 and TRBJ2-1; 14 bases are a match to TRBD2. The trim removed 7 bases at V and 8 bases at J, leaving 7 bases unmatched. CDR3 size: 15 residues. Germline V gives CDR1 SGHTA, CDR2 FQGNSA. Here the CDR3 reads CASTSPGLAGDEQFF. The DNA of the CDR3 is TGTGCCAGCACCTCACCGGGACTAGCGGGAGATGAGCAGTTCTTC.